The TCR beta chain under discussion was sequenced for a study of identical twins. Study-wide results and limits: Out-of-frame alpha sequences common to twins exhibited a surplus of low generation probability. Excess sharing by twins proved weaker in beta out-of-frame sequences.

Donors were all healthy Caucasians. This clonotype was seen ten or more times. Its specificity is unknown. The cDNA had a unique molecular identifier and a template-switch universal primer site. TCRdb passed the 5' RACE reads through MiXCR, listing each CDR3 protein once. This sample has about 220,000 distinct CDR3 sequences, with around 8% found just once. The V gene lost 6 bases and the J gene lost 5 bases, with 12 bases spanning the gap. The CDR3 sequence is 13 residues long. The germline gives CDR1 SGHDN, CDR2 FVKESK. This sample also belongs to another study, concerning yellow fever vaccine responses in identical twins.

Material for sequencing was memory (CD45RO+) T cells sorted from blood. The source is a young woman in good health. This chain joins TRBV14 and TRBJ2-3; maybe TRBD1 (6 bases). CDR3 region: CASRRRGGDTQYF. The CDR3 coding sequence is TGTGCCAGCAGGCGTCGAGGGGGAGATACGCAGTATTTT.